Listed here are 30 T cell receptor beta chains from one sample, sequenced in a study of T-cell reconstitution after alpha-beta-depleted transplantation in children. A library of TCRbeta sequences, prepared with unique molecular identifiers, was generated. TCRdb re-analysed the PCR reads in MiXCR, keeping a single row per CDR3 protein. The table lists about 91,000 distinct CDR3 sequences, 8% to 9% of them singletons, with over 6% in the top ten. Sequenced material: PBMCs from the stem cell graft donor, taken from the stem cell graft. These receptors all stem from a human donor who donated a stem cell graft to a child with congenital amegakaryocytic thrombocytopenia.

This clonotype was seen repeatedly, ten times or more. The CDR3 protein is CASSLMSGGLQTEAFF. As DNA, the CDR3 is TGTGCCAGCAGCTTAATGTCAGGGGGCCTTCAAACTGAAGCTTTCTTT. V usage is TRBV7-9 and J usage is TRBJ1-1; 8 bases match TRBD1. V gave up 2 bases and J gave up 5 bases; unmatched junction bases: 10. Germline assignment: CDR1 SEHNR and CDR2 FQNEAQ (reference sequence). The CDR3 runs 16 residues.

This clonotype was found many times. This chain uses TRBV20-1 with TRBJ2-1, with 7 bases identical to TRBD1. Trimming at V came to 7 bases and at J to 2 bases, leaving 8 bases not matched to a gene. The CDR3 covers 14 residues. CDR1 and CDR2 (germline): DFQATT, SNEGSKA (reference sequence). Here the CDR3 reads CSVAARGTYNEQFF. DNA of the CDR3: TGCAGTGTGGCGGCCAGGGGGACCTACAATGAGCAGTTCTTC.

This clonotype has at least ten counts. V gene TRBV12-3 or TRBV12-4 combines with J gene TRBJ1-1; no reliable D call. Between the trimmed V and J ends, which lost 2 bases and 4 bases, there was a span of 8 bases. The CDR3 has 13 amino acids. CDR3 sequence: CASSLSPLTEAFF. CDR3 DNA sequence: TGTGCCAGCAGTTTAAGCCCTCTCACTGAAGCTTTCTTT.

The CDR3 DNA reads as TGTGCCAGCAGTTTTGGACAGGACACTGAAGCTTTCTTT. Its protein is CASSFGQDTEAFF. The gene calls are TRBV12-3 or TRBV12-4 and TRBJ1-1; 7 bases map to TRBD1. V dropped 3 bases and J dropped 3; count of bases not matched to a gene: 1. CDR3 length equals 13 residues.

This clonotype was counted ten times or more. V and J are TRBV5-5 and TRBJ2-2, with 11 bases aligning to TRBD2. The CDR3 loop spans 16 amino acids. V was clipped by 0 bases and J by 7 bases; unmatched bases: 5. Germline V lookup: CDR1 SGHKS, CDR2 YYEKEE (reference sequence). CDR3 in amino acids: CASSLELAGAGGELFF. The CDR3 DNA reads TGTGCCAGCAGCTTGGAACTAGCGGGAGCGGGCGGGGAGCTGTTTTTT.

This clonotype was recorded at least ten times. V is TRBV3-1 and J is TRBJ2-5; D gene ambiguous. The CDR3 is 14 residues long. V lost 6 bases and J 1 base, leaving 12 bases between the germline ends. Per the germline V gene, CDR1 is LGHDT and CDR2 is YNNKEL (reference sequence). The DNA for the CDR3 is TGTGCCAGCAGTCCCTCCAGTCGCCAAGAGACCCAGTACTTC. This codes for CASSPSSRQETQYF.

This clonotype was recorded at least ten times. The CDR3 loop is CASARDSTDTQYF. As DNA, the CDR3 is TGTGCCAGCGCGAGGGACAGCACAGATACGCAGTATTTT. The rearrangement links TRBV12-3 or TRBV12-4 to TRBJ2-3, with D perhaps being TRBD1 or TRBD2 (5 bases each). The V gene lost 8 bases and the J gene lost 0 bases, with 9 bases spanning the gap. The CDR3 covers 13 residues.

This clonotype was seen at least ten times. The chain has TRBV4-2 and TRBJ2-1; 7 positions match TRBD2. The V gene's germline CDR1 is LGHNA and CDR2 YNFKEQ. This CDR3 contains 15 residues. With V trimmed by 1 base and J by 9 bases, 9 bases remained unmatched. CDR3 bases: TGTGCCAGCAGCCAAGTAGGAGCGGGACGGGGTGAGCAGTTCTTC. This sequence encodes CASSQVGAGRGEQFF.

This clonotype has ten or more counts. The chain employs TRBV5-1 and TRBJ2-7; weak D call: TRBD1 (5 bases). The ends were cut back, 0 bases at V and 6 bases at J, with 13 bases in the middle. CDR1 is SGHRS, CDR2 YFSETQ, per germline. The CDR3 is 14 amino acids. This chain's CDR3 is CASSLGQGRLEQYF. CDR3 bases: TGCGCCAGCAGCTTGGGGCAGGGAAGACTCGAGCAGTACTTC. The full variable domain, its missing parts supplied by reference TRBV5-1 and TRBJ2-7, is KAGVTQTPRYLIKTRGQQVTLSCSPISGHRSVSWYQQTPGQGLQFLFEYFSETQRNKGNFPGRFSGRQFSNSRSEMNVSTLELGDSALYLCASSLGQGRLEQYFGPGTRLTVT.

This clonotype was counted at least ten times. This chain links TRBV5-1 with TRBJ1-1; D is uncertain. The CDR3 totals 13 residues. CDR1 SGHRS and CDR2 YFSETQ come from the germline V gene. The ends were cut back, 0 bases at V and 3 bases at J, with 6 bases in the middle. CDR3 amino acids: CASSLELDTEAFF. CDR3 DNA sequence: TGCGCCAGCAGCTTGGAGTTGGACACTGAAGCTTTCTTT.

This clonotype was counted many times. V usage is TRBV5-1 and J usage is TRBJ2-1, with a weak D call TRBD2 (5 bases). CDR3 size: 15 residues. Trimming removed 0 bases at V and 10 bases at J, with 17 bases between. CDR1 and CDR2 (germline): SGHRS, YFSETQ. The CDR3 sequence is CASSLGRTVRREQFF. The DNA for the CDR3 is TGCGCCAGCAGCTTGGGCCGGACTGTCCGGAGGGAGCAGTTCTTC.

This chain connects TRBV7-2 to TRBJ1-2, with D perhaps TRBD1 (6 bases). The length of the CDR3 is 14 residues. Per the germline V gene, CDR1 is SGHTA and CDR2 is FQGNSA. The germline V and J ends were trimmed by 6 bases and 0 bases, with 11 bases remaining between them. This CDR3 reads CASSLGTSNYGYTF. Here the CDR3 DNA reads TGTGCCAGCAGTCTTGGGACATCTAACTATGGCTACACCTTC.

The sample holds many counts of this clonotype. The chain carries TRBV12-3 or TRBV12-4 and TRBJ2-4; 7 bases fit TRBD1. After removal of 6 bases from V and 1 base from J, the junction contained 6 bases not matched to a gene. CDR3 length equals 15 residues. The CDR3 loop is CASSPGGSAKNIQYF. The CDR3 DNA is TGTGCCAGCAGCCCAGGGGGTTCGGCCAAAAACATTCAGTACTTC.

This clonotype occurred many times. The V gene is TRBV5-5, the J gene TRBJ1-2; D is perhaps TRBD1 (5 bases). CDR1 and CDR2 (germline): SGHKS, YYEKEE (reference sequence). Trimming shortened V by 1 base and J by 8 bases, and 12 bases separated the two germline ends. The CDR3 spans 13 residues. CDR3 sequence: CASSLRWEGGYTF. DNA of the CDR3: TGTGCCAGCAGCTTGCGATGGGAGGGGGGCTACACCTTC.

This clonotype has a count of ten or more. V gene TRBV11-1 combines with J gene TRBJ1-6, with TRBD1 identical over 9 bases. The V segment lost 2 bases and the J segment 10 bases; nucleotides outside the gene matches: 6. Germline lookup yields CDR1 SGHAT and CDR2 FQDESV (reference sequence). There are 15 residues in the CDR3. In nucleotides, the CDR3 is TGTGCCAGCAGCTTATACGGGACAGGGACCTCACCCCTCCACTTT. As protein: CASSLYGTGTSPLHF.

The chain recombines TRBV15 with TRBJ2-1; 14 positions match TRBD2. J gave up 3 bases and V 4 bases, and 2 bases lay outside the gene matches. The germline V gene has CDR1 LNHNV and CDR2 YYDKDF (reference sequence). CDR3 size: 16 residues. The CDR3 loop reads CATSTGTSGGYNEQFF. DNA of the CDR3: TGTGCCACCAGCACCGGGACTAGCGGGGGCTACAATGAGCAGTTCTTC.

This clonotype came up many times. The V call is TRBV20-1, the J call TRBJ2-5; D unresolved. Germline loops: CDR1 DFQATT, CDR2 SNEGSKA (reference sequence). Trimming removed 3 bases from V and 1 base from J, with 9 bases in between. The CDR3 spans 13 residues. CDR3 region: CSARGFAQETQYF. The CDR3, as DNA: TGCAGTGCTAGGGGTTTCGCCCAAGAGACCCAGTACTTC.

This clonotype came up many times. This sequence joins TRBV25-1 and TRBJ2-7; a weak D match, TRBD1 (5 bases). Germline V CDR1 and CDR2: MGHDK, SYGVNS. This CDR3 has 13 residues. V was trimmed by 1 base and J by 5 bases, leaving 9 bases between them. DNA for the CDR3: TGTGCCAGCAGTGAATCAGGGTTGAACGAGCAGTACTTC. It translates to CASSESGLNEQYF.

Many counts were recorded for this clonotype. The chain combines TRBV10-3 with TRBJ2-7, with 8 bases matching TRBD1. V shed 5 bases, J shed 2 bases, and the junction held 8 bases outside the gene matches. Germline lookup yields CDR1 ENHRY and CDR2 SYGVKD. The CDR3 runs to 15 residues. The CDR3 here is CAISNRDRRTYEQYF. CDR3 DNA sequence: TGTGCCATCAGTAATCGGGACAGGCGAACCTACGAGCAGTACTTC.

The table lists this clonotype with many counts. The chain combines TRBV3-1 with TRBJ2-3; 8 positions match TRBD1. Unmatched junction bases numbered 0, after V lost 1 base and J lost 0 bases. This CDR3 is 15 amino acids long. Germline V CDR1 and CDR2: LGHDT, YNNKEL (reference sequence). CDR3 coding DNA: TGTGCCAGCAGCCAAGGACAGGGGAGCACAGATACGCAGTATTTT. As protein: CASSQGQGSTDTQYF.

Only a few counts were recorded for this clonotype. V gene TRBV12-3 or TRBV12-4 combines with J gene TRBJ2-7; 8 nucleotides agree with TRBD1. This CDR3 spans 14 amino acids. V trimming: 5 bases; J trimming: 3 bases; junction bases outside the gene matches: 6. Here the CDR3 DNA reads TGTGCCAGCAGTCGGACAGGGAAGAACTACGAGCAGTACTTC. The encoded protein is CASSRTGKNYEQYF.

This clonotype was counted ten times or more. One end of the junction is discordant with germline, which a read error may explain. The chain employs TRBV20-1 and TRBJ2-4; D possibly matches TRBD1 or TRBD2 (5 bases each). Germline V gene data show CDR1 as DFQATT and CDR2 as SNEGSKA (reference sequence). The CDR3 is made up of 12 amino acids. DNA for the CDR3: TGCAGTGCAAGAGATAAGGGGCGGGCTAAGTACTTC. This codes for CSARDKGRAKYF.

Many counts were recorded for this clonotype. The chain employs TRBV10-3 and TRBJ2-7; D unresolved. CDR1 ENHRY and CDR2 SYGVKD come from the germline V gene. Trimming left V 0 bases short and J 5 bases short, with 5 bases between. This CDR3 is 12 amino acids long. CDR3: CAISESTDEQYF. The CDR3 DNA reads TGTGCCATCAGTGAGTCCACTGACGAGCAGTACTTC.

This clonotype was observed at least ten times. This rearrangement joins TRBV28 to TRBJ2-7; perhaps D is TRBD1 or TRBD2 (6 bases each). This CDR3 is 15 amino acids long. From germline, CDR1 is MDHEN and CDR2 SYDVKM. V was shortened by 3 bases and J by 3 bases, with 15 bases between the two germline ends. The CDR3 protein is CASSFETGGSYEQYF. CDR3 DNA sequence: TGTGCCAGCAGTTTCGAGACAGGAGGGAGCTACGAGCAGTACTTC.

This clonotype was found many times. The chain joins TRBV12-3 or TRBV12-4 to TRBJ2-7; D gene ambiguous. This CDR3 comprises 14 residues. V lost 6 bases, J lost 2 bases, and 14 bases lay in between. CDR3 sequence reads: CASSYMTGAYEQYF. Written as DNA, the CDR3 is TGTGCCAGCAGCTATATGACTGGCGCCTACGAGCAGTACTTC.

This clonotype has ten or more counts. The rearrangement uses TRBV7-2 and TRBJ2-7; 9 bases align to TRBD1. Unmatched junction bases numbered 7, after V lost 4 bases and J lost 3 bases. This CDR3 is built from 15 residues. Per the germline V gene, CDR1 is SGHTA and CDR2 is FQGNSA. CDR3 nucleotide sequence: TGTGCCAGCAGCTCGAACCCGGGACAGGGCTACGAGCAGTACTTC. Encoded protein: CASSSNPGQGYEQYF.

This clonotype was recorded at least ten times. This chain joins TRBV7-6 and TRBJ2-1, with 10 bases fitting TRBD1. This CDR3 comprises 16 residues. After removal of 1 base from V and 7 bases from J, the junction contained 7 bases not matched to a gene. In germline, CDR1 is SGHVS, CDR2 FNYEAQ. The CDR3 spells CASSLGGQGIRNEQFF. The CDR3 DNA sequence: TGTGCCAGCAGCTTAGGGGGACAGGGGATCAGGAATGAGCAGTTCTTC.

CDR3 in amino acids: CASSRRDRGFVEQYF. CDR3 sequence (DNA): TGTGCCAGCAGCCGACGGGACAGGGGGTTCGTCGAGCAGTACTTC. The V gene is TRBV7-2, the J gene TRBJ2-7; 11 nucleotides line up with TRBD1. Losses at the gene ends were 5 bases for V and 6 bases for J; bases not matched to a gene: 9. CDR1 SGHTA and CDR2 FQGNSA come from the germline V gene. The CDR3 spans 15 residues.

The genes are TRBV18 and TRBJ1-2; the D gene is possibly TRBD1 (5 bases). Germline lookup yields CDR1 KGHSH and CDR2 LQKENI. The CDR3 covers 16 residues. Trimming left V 0 bases short and J 3 bases short, with 14 bases between. Written as DNA, the CDR3 is TGTGCCAGCTCACCACCGCCGCCAGGGTCTGACTATGGCTACACCTTC. Protein: CASSPPPPGSDYGYTF.

This clonotype came up many times. The chain recombines TRBV12-3 or TRBV12-4 with TRBJ1-2; D gene uncertain. The CDR3 sequence is 15 residues long. Trimming pared 2 bases from V and 4 bases from J, leaving 14 bases between. Here the CDR3 reads CASSLFGPSTYGYTF. Here the CDR3 DNA reads TGTGCCAGCAGTTTATTTGGACCGTCAACCTATGGCTACACCTTC.